The TCR beta chain under discussion was sequenced for a study of pediatric ulcerative colitis. General observations from the study: In rectum, acute severe colitis had expanded clones and less diversity.

Data came from immunoSEQ multiplex PCR; TCRdb stores just in-frame clones and leaves some out. In the table there are around 64,000 clones, roughly nine tenths of which are singletons. The CDR3 has 12 amino acids. Germline loops: CDR1 MNHNS, CDR2 SASEGT. V lost 9 bases and J lost 3, with 12 bases in between. About this clone itself: As yet, its antigen is unknown.

V is TRBV6-1 and J is TRBJ2-7; D is tentatively TRBD1 or TRBD2 (5 bases each). The TCR sequence derives from a boy aged 5-17 years with severe ulcerative colitis. Sequencing used blood. DNA of the CDR3: TGTGCCAGTACTCAGGGACGCTACGAGCAGTACTTC. Protein sequence: CASTQGRYEQYF.